The present TCR beta chain was sequenced within a study of control samples from healthy donors and cancer patients. Sequenced by immunoSEQ multiplex PCR; TCRdb stores in-frame clones only, minus some. Found here are 70,000 to 75,000 clones, roughly 90% of them singletons; the top ten hold 4%. The germline V gene encodes CDR1 MDHEN and CDR2 SYDVKM. The CDR3 runs to 15 residues. The V gene end was trimmed by 2 bases and the J gene end by 2 bases; junction bases not matched to a gene: 2. Sequenced material: blood. The rearrangement joins TRBV28 to TRBJ2-7; 11 bases line up with TRBD1. This clonotype originated in a woman between 50 and 59 years old in good health. The CDR3 loop is CASSLRDRGAYEQYF. The CDR3 DNA reads as TGTGCCAGCAGTTTAAGGGACAGGGGGGCCTACGAGCAGTACTTC.